Listed here are 3 T cell receptor beta chains from one sample, sequenced in a study of CD8+CD57+ T cells in acquired aplastic anemia. Both TCR beta VDJ combination and CDR3 sequence profiling were carried out. Genomic DNA was the template for this profiling. TCRdb called the reads again in MiXCR, with one record for every CDR3 protein. The sample lists some 210,000 distinct CDR3 sequences, over 60% seen once, with approximately 30% in the top ten. Sequencing was performed on sorted CD4+, CD8+, or CD8+CD57+ T cells (not recorded which) from PBMCs. These receptors came from a human donor in good health.

The rearrangement uses TRBV12-3 or TRBV12-4 and TRBJ2-7; 9 bases are shared with TRBD1. CDR3 length equals 12 residues. J was trimmed by 7 bases and V by 6 bases; bases with no gene match: 4. The CDR3 DNA reads TGTGCCAGCAGACAGGGGGCGCGGGAGCAGTACTTC. Translated, it gives CASRQGAREQYF.

The chain uses TRBV24-1 and TRBJ2-2, with 10 bases matching TRBD2. V was pared by 4 bases and J by 4 bases, with 5 bases of the junction left unmatched. The CDR3 is 16 amino acids. Germline CDR1 is KGHDR and CDR2 is SFDVKD. CDR3 sequence (DNA): TGTGCCACCAGTGAAGTAGCGGGAGGTATCACCGGGGAGCTGTTTTTT. This sequence encodes CATSEVAGGITGELFF.

In its sample, this clonotype was seen many times. This chain connects TRBV12-3 or TRBV12-4 to TRBJ2-1, with D unresolved. V lost 5 bases and J lost 10, with 12 bases in between. CDR3 length: 12 residues. The CDR3, as DNA: TGTGCCAGCAGTCCCACAGTATTAGAGCAGTTCTTC. Translated, it gives CASSPTVLEQFF.